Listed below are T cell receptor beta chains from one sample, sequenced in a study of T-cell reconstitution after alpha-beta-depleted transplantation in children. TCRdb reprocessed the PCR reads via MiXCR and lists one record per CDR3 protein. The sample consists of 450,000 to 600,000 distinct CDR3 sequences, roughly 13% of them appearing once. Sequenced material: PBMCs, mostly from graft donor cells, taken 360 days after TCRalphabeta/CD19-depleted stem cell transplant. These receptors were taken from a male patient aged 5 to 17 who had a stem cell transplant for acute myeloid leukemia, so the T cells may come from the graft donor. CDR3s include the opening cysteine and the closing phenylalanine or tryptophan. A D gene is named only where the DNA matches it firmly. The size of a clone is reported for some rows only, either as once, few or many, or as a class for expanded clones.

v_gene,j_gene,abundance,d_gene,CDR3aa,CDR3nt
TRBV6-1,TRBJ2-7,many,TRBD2,CASSATSGGYEQYF,TGTGCCAGCAGTGCAACTAGCGGGGGATACGAGCAGTACTTC
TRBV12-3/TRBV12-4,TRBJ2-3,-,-,CASSPRRGGVTDTQYF,TGTGCCAGCAGTCCTCGGAGGGGTGGGGTCACAGATACGCAGTATTTT
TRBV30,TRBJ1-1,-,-,CAWIRTEAFF,TGTGCCTGGATTAGGACTGAAGCTTTCTTT
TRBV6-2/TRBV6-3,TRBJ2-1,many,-,CASSLLGGGYNEQFF,TGTGCCAGCAGTCTACTGGGAGGGGGGTACAATGAGCAGTTCTTC
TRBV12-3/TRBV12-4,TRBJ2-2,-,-,CASTRSRGPDTGELFF,TGTGCCAGCACCCGAAGTCGCGGTCCCGACACCGGGGAGCTGTTTTTT
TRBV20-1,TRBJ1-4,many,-,CSAKDSGFNEKLFF,TGCAGTGCTAAAGATTCCGGGTTTAATGAAAAACTGTTTTTT
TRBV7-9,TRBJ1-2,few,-,CASSLGVAQSFNGYTF,TGTGCCAGCAGCTTAGGAGTCGCTCAGTCTTTTAATGGCTACACCTTC
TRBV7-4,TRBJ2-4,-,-,CASSSGGGIGNIQYF,TGTGCCAGCAGCTCAGGGGGAGGGATCGGAAACATTCAGTACTTC
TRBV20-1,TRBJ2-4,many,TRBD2,CSARGGLAEVKNIQYF,TGCAGTGCTAGAGGTGGACTAGCGGAGGTCAAAAACATTCAGTACTTC
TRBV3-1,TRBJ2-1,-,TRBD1,CASRQGQLIYNEQFF,TGTGCCAGCAGGCAGGGACAGTTAATTTACAATGAGCAGTTCTTC
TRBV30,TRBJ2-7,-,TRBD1,CAWKKQGSNEQYF,TGTGCCTGGAAAAAACAGGGGTCCAACGAGCAGTACTTC
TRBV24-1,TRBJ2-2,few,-,CATSDPGHMNTGELFF,TGTGCCACCAGTGATCCGGGACATATGAACACCGGGGAGCTGTTTTTT
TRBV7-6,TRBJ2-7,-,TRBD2,CASSSPTSGRMDEQYF,TGTGCCAGCAGCTCCCCGACTAGCGGGAGGATGGACGAGCAGTACTTC
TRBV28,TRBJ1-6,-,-,CASSLILRRGSYNSPLHF,TGTGCCAGCAGTTTGATCCTACGGAGGGGCTCCTATAATTCACCCCTCCACTTT
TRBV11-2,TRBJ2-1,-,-,CASSSASTYNEQFF,TGTGCCAGCAGCTCCGCTAGCACCTACAATGAGCAGTTCTTC
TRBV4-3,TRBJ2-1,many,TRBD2,CASSQGTSGRASYNEQFF,TGCGCCAGCAGCCAAGGGACTAGCGGGAGGGCTAGTTACAATGAGCAGTTCTTC
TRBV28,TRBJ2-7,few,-,CASSVAAHYEQYF,TGTGCCAGCAGTGTAGCGGCCCACTACGAGCAGTACTTC
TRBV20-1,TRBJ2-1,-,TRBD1,CSADRDRDHNEQFF,TGCAGTGCGGACCGGGACAGGGACCACAATGAGCAGTTCTTC
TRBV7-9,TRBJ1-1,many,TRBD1,CASSPRDRENTEAFF,TGTGCCAGCAGCCCAAGGGACAGGGAGAACACTGAAGCTTTCTTT
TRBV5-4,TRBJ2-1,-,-,CASSLDAQRYNEQFF,TGTGCCAGCAGCCTGGACGCCCAACGTTACAATGAGCAGTTCTTC
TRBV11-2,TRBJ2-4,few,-,CASSFSQGVTKNIQYF,TGTGCCAGCAGCTTTTCACAGGGTGTAACCAAAAACATTCAGTACTTC
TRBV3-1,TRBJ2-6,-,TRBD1,CASSPDRVTGANVLTF,TGTGCCAGCAGCCCGGACAGGGTCACTGGGGCCAACGTCCTGACTTTC
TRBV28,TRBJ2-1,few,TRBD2,CASSFAGRVVYEQFF,TGTGCCAGCAGTTTCGCGGGGAGGGTTGTCTATGAGCAGTTCTTC
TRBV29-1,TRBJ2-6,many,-,CSVARGGTGANVLTF,TGCAGCGTTGCCAGGGGAGGGACTGGGGCCAACGTCCTGACTTTC
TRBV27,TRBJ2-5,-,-,CASSPTAGIKETQYF,TGTGCCAGCAGCCCTACGGCGGGAATAAAAGAGACCCAGTACTTC
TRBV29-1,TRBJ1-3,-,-,CSVGYNSGNTIYF,TGCAGCGTTGGATATAACTCTGGAAACACCATATATTTT
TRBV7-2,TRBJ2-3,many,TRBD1,CASSIQGANTDTQYF,TGTGCCAGCAGTATACAGGGGGCAAACACAGATACGCAGTATTTT
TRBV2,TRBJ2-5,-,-,CASTWMRLDGETQYF,TGTGCCAGCACTTGGATGCGTCTAGATGGAGAGACCCAGTACTTC
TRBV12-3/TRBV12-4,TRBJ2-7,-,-,CASSSSRGRPWGYEQYF,TGTGCCAGCAGTTCCTCACGAGGCAGGCCCTGGGGTTACGAGCAGTACTTC
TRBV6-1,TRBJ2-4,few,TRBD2,CASSPQLAGSNIQYF,TGTGCCAGCAGTCCGCAACTAGCGGGATCGAACATTCAGTACTTC
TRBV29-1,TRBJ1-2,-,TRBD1,CSVGQGSSNYGYTF,TGCAGCGTTGGACAGGGATCCTCTAACTATGGCTACACCTTC
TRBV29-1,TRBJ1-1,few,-,CSVDGPHGSSMNTEAFF,TGCAGCGTTGACGGGCCCCACGGGTCCTCAATGAACACTGAAGCTTTCTTT
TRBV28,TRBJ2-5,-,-,CASSEPNGRTGTQYF,TGTGCCAGCAGTGAGCCCAATGGCCGAACAGGGACCCAGTACTTC
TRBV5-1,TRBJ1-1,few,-,CASSLLVQGNTEAFF,TGCGCCAGCAGCTTGCTTGTCCAGGGAAACACTGAAGCTTTCTTT
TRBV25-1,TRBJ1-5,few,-,CASSESGPNQPQHF,TGTGCCAGCAGTGAATCAGGGCCCAATCAGCCCCAGCATTTT
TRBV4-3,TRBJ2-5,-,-,CASSQDRALDGGFGTQYF,TGCGCCAGCAGCCAAGATCGGGCCTTGGATGGCGGTTTCGGGACCCAGTACTTC
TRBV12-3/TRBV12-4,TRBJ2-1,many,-,CASSFRLPNEQFF,TGTGCCAGCAGTTTTAGGCTCCCCAATGAGCAGTTCTTC
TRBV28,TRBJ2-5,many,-,CASSLRRGRRQGTQYF,TGTGCCAGCAGTTTAAGGCGGGGCAGACGCCAAGGGACCCAGTACTTC
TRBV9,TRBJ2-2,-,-,CASSDSGGNTGELFF,TGTGCCAGCAGCGATAGCGGAGGGAACACCGGGGAGCTGTTTTTT
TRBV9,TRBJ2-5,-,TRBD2,CASSVESSGSGETQYF,TGTGCCAGCAGCGTAGAGAGTAGCGGGAGTGGGGAGACCCAGTACTTC
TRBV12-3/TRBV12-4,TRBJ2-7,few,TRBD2,CASSPVAGPSYEQYF,TGTGCCAGCAGTCCTGTAGCGGGTCCCTCCTACGAGCAGTACTTC
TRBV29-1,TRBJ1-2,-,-,CSVEDSDIYYGYTF,TGCAGCGTTGAAGATTCGGACATCTACTATGGCTACACCTTC
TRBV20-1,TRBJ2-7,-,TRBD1,CSAPRTGEDEQYF,TGCAGTGCTCCGCGGACAGGGGAAGACGAGCAGTACTTC
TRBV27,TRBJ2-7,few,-,CASIPSAGSFNEQYF,TGTGCCAGCATACCATCTGCGGGGAGTTTCAACGAGCAGTACTTC
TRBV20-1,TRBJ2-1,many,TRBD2,CSARVGSGRINEQFF,TGCAGTGCTAGAGTTGGTAGCGGGAGGATCAATGAGCAGTTCTTC
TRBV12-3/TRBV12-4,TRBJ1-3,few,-,CASRSSRGARNTIYF,TGTGCCAGCAGATCGTCCCGGGGCGCACGAAACACCATATATTTT
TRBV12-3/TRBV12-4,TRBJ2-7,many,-,CASSPRVWEQYF,TGTGCCAGCAGTCCCAGGGTATGGGAGCAGTACTTC
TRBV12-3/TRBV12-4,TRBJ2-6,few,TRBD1,CASSLVTLRQGLSGANVLTF,TGTGCCAGCAGTTTGGTTACCCTAAGACAGGGCCTTTCTGGGGCCAACGTCCTGACTTTC
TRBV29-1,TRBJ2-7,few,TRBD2,CSVERGLGDYEQYF,TGCAGCGTTGAACGAGGACTAGGGGACTACGAGCAGTACTTC
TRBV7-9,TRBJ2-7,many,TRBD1,CASSLQATGIGEQYF,TGTGCCAGCAGCTTACAGGCGACAGGGATAGGGGAGCAGTACTTC